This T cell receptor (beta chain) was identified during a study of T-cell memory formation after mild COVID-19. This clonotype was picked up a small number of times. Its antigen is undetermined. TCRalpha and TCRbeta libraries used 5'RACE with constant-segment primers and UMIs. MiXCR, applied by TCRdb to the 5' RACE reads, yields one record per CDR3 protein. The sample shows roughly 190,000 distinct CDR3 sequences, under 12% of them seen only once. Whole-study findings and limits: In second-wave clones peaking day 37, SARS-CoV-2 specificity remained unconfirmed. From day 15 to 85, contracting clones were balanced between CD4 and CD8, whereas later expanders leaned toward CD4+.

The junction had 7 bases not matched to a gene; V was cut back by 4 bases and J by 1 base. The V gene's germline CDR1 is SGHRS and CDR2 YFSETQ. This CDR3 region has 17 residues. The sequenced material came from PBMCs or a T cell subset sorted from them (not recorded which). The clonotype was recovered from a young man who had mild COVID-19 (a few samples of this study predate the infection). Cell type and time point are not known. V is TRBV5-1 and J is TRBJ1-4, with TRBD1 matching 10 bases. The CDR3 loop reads CASSRGTGAGTNEKLFF. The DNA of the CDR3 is TGCGCCAGCAGCCGGGGGACAGGGGCGGGAACTAATGAAAAACTGTTTTTT.